What follows are 18 T cell receptor beta chains derived from one specimen sequenced in a study. TCRdb reprocessed the RT-PCR reads with MiXCR, giving one entry per CDR3 protein. The sample gives hundreds of thousands of distinct CDR3 sequences, 12% to 15% of which show up once; about 3.6% is in the top ten. Material: memory CD4+ T cells from blood. The receptors come from a female donor in good health, serving as a healthy control.

In its sample, this clonotype was seen many times. The chain has TRBV20-1 and TRBJ2-1; 9 bases map to TRBD2. Germline-derived CDR1 and CDR2 are DFQATT and SNEGSKA (reference sequence). There are 14 residues in the CDR3. V was clipped by 6 bases and J by 6 bases; unmatched bases: 9. This chain's CDR3 is CSAARGLAANEQFF. The CDR3, as DNA: TGCAGTGCCGCCCGGGGACTAGCAGCCAATGAGCAGTTCTTC.

Many counts were recorded for this clonotype. The chain is built from TRBV4-3 and TRBJ2-7; TRBD2 matches 7 bases. The germline V gene encodes CDR1 LGHNA and CDR2 YSLEER. The V segment lost 0 bases and the J segment 4 bases; nucleotides outside the gene matches: 15. This CDR3 contains 18 residues. The CDR3 DNA reads TGCGCCAGCAGCCAAGAAGGAGCGAGCGGGAACTCCGGGTACGAGCAGTACTTC. Translation: CASSQEGASGNSGYEQYF.

The rearrangement uses TRBV7-3 and TRBJ1-6; 8 nucleotides line up with TRBD1. Germline values: CDR1 SGHTA, CDR2 FQGTGA. Losses at the gene ends were 5 bases for V and 10 bases for J; bases not matched to a gene: 7. The CDR3 is 14 amino acids. CDR3 sequence reads: CASSLRQGRSPLHF. CDR3 coding DNA: TGTGCCAGCAGCCTCAGACAGGGGCGCTCACCCCTCCACTTT.

This clonotype turned up a few times. V gene TRBV24-1 combines with J gene TRBJ2-1, with D possibly TRBD2 on 5 matching bases. CDR1 and CDR2 from the germline V gene are KGHDR and SFDVKD. CDR3 length: 14 amino acids. Trimming removed 5 bases at V and 7 bases at J, with 14 bases between. CDR3 nucleotide sequence: TGTGCCACCAGTGCCTCCTACCGAGGGAATGAGCAGTTCTTC. It yields the protein CATSASYRGNEQFF.

This clonotype was seen at least ten times. V and J are TRBV7-2 and TRBJ2-7, with D possibly being TRBD1 (6 bases). The V end was cut by 4 bases, the J end by 2 bases, with 9 bases between. CDR1 is SGHTA, CDR2 FQGNSA, per germline. This CDR3 contains 13 residues. CDR3 sequence: CASSSGTTYEQYF. The CDR3 nucleotides are TGTGCCAGCAGCTCCGGGACAACCTACGAGCAGTACTTC.

This chain links TRBV5-1 with TRBJ2-5, with no clear D. Trimming stripped 1 base from V and 1 base from J, with 8 bases between. Germline CDR1 reads SGHRS; CDR2 reads YFSETQ. This CDR3 is built from 14 residues. CDR3 in DNA: TGCGCCAGCAGCTTGCACAGCGTCCAAGAGACCCAGTACTTC. Translated, it gives CASSLHSVQETQYF.

In this sample, this clonotype turned up many times. The chain joins TRBV12-3 or TRBV12-4 to TRBJ2-7; D remains unclear. Between the trimmed V and J ends, which lost 3 bases and 2 bases, there was a span of 14 bases. This CDR3 is built from 15 residues. For the CDR3, the DNA is TGTGCCAGCAGTTTCGCCCGGGCCGCAGCCTACGAGCAGTACTTC. Translating gives CASSFARAAAYEQYF.

V and J are TRBV3-1 and TRBJ2-3; 7 nucleotides line up with TRBD1. After removal of 3 bases from V and 2 bases from J, the junction contained 5 bases not matched to a gene. The length of the CDR3 is 15 residues. Germline CDR1 LGHDT, CDR2 YNNKEL (reference sequence). CDR3 DNA: TGTGCCAGCAGCCAGCCCGGGACAGACACAGATACGCAGTATTTT. Encoded protein: CASSQPGTDTDTQYF.

This clonotype was observed a handful of times. CDR3 DNA sequence: TGTGCCAGCAGCAAAGACGGACAGGGGGCTTCCTACGAGCAGTACTTC. Protein: CASSKDGQGASYEQYF. This chain links TRBV6-5 with TRBJ2-7; 11 bases are shared with TRBD1. Germline trimming cut 6 bases from V and 1 base from J; bases unmatched to any gene: 8. Germline lookup yields CDR1 MNHEY and CDR2 SVGAGI. There are 16 residues in the CDR3.

V gene TRBV3-1 combines with J gene TRBJ2-5; possibly TRBD2 for D (6 bases). The V end was cut by 2 bases, the J end by 5 bases, with 12 bases between. The germline V gene has CDR1 LGHDT and CDR2 YNNKEL (reference sequence). The CDR3 runs to 14 residues. CDR3 DNA: TGTGCCAGCAGCCAACGGGGGAACGACGAGACCCAGTACTTC. The encoded protein is CASSQRGNDETQYF.

This chain links TRBV20-1 with TRBJ2-7; the D is unclear. CDR1 and CDR2 from the germline V gene are DFQATT and SNEGSKA (reference sequence). The CDR3 consists of 13 residues. The V end lost 3 bases, the J end lost 5 bases, and 14 bases lay between the germline ends. DNA for the CDR3: TGCAGTGCTAGGTCTCAGGTGGATGACGAGCAGTACTTC. Translated: CSARSQVDDEQYF.

This chain joins TRBV30 and TRBJ2-3, with D unresolved. Germline values: CDR1 GTSNPN, CDR2 SVGIG (reference sequence). This CDR3 has 12 residues. Trimming cost V 1 base and J 7 bases, with 9 bases left between them. CDR3 in amino acids: CAWSAQTNTQYF. CDR3 nucleotide sequence: TGTGCCTGGAGTGCCCAAACGAATACGCAGTATTTT.

The chain carries TRBV6-2 or TRBV6-3 and TRBJ2-3; TRBD2 is a possible D gene (6 bases). V lost 6 bases and J 2 bases, leaving 15 bases between the germline ends. CDR1 is MNHEY, CDR2 SVGEGT, per germline. This CDR3 comprises 15 residues. This CDR3 is CASSRPGLITDTQYF. CDR3 sequence (DNA): TGTGCCAGCAGCCGACCGGGACTCATCACAGATACGCAGTATTTT.

The rearrangement links TRBV9 to TRBJ2-6, with D possibly TRBD1 on 6 matching bases. This CDR3 contains 18 residues. The germline gives CDR1 SGDLS, CDR2 YYNGEE. Between the trimmed V and J ends, which lost 4 bases and 4 bases, there was a span of 21 bases. The CDR3 DNA reads TGTGCCAGCAGCCCCATCGAGGGGGAAGCGTTAGGGGCCAACGTCCTGACTTTC. Translation: CASSPIEGEALGANVLTF.

This clonotype occurred many times. The J gene is TRBJ2-3, the V gene TRBV29-1; maybe TRBD2 (7 bases). V was shortened by 3 bases and J by 9 bases, with 22 bases between the two germline ends. The CDR3 has 15 amino acids. CDR1 is SQVTM, CDR2 ANQGSEA, per germline. The DNA of the CDR3 is TGCAGCGTTGATCGTAGGGGGGGGGCCGGGCAGACGCAGTATTTT. Protein product: CSVDRRGGAGQTQYF.

The CDR3 reads CASSSTEGNTEAFF. The DNA of the CDR3 is TGCGCCAGCAGCTCGACAGAGGGGAACACTGAAGCTTTCTTT. The gene calls are TRBV5-1 and TRBJ1-1; tentatively, D is TRBD1 (5 bases). V lost 3 bases and J lost 1, with 10 bases in between. The CDR3 is 14 residues long. The germline V gene has CDR1 SGHRS and CDR2 YFSETQ.

The sample holds a few counts of this clonotype. V and J are TRBV11-2 and TRBJ2-7, with TRBD2 identical over 7 bases. This CDR3 is 15 amino acids long. V was clipped by 5 bases and J by 3 bases; unmatched bases: 10. Germline V gene sequence: CDR1 SGHAT, CDR2 FQNNGV. CDR3 DNA: TGTGCCAGCAGCCATCTGGCGGGAGCAGACTACGAGCAGTACTTC. Its translation: CASSHLAGADYEQYF.

V usage is TRBV6-1 and J usage is TRBJ1-5, with a possible D match to TRBD1 (5 bases). Germline assignment: CDR1 MNHNS and CDR2 SASEGT. The CDR3 spans 15 residues. V dropped 2 bases and J dropped 5 bases, with 13 bases sitting between them. As DNA, the CDR3 is TGTGCCAGCAGTGAATCAGTTAGACAGTATCAGCCCCAGCATTTT. Residues: CASSESVRQYQPQHF.